The entry below gives a single T cell receptor (beta chain) sequence along with its context. Its antigen target is currently unknown. No base qualities exist here, and no much larger clone lies one base off it. The trim is 5 bases for V and 6 bases for J, with a gap of 10 bases between the germline ends. The CDR3 runs 12 amino acids, cysteine and phenylalanine included. Just CDR3 DNA is preserved here, 36 bases in frame from base 1. CDR1 and CDR2 (SEHNR, FQNEAQ) derive from the germline V gene (reference sequence). This sample was taken from a study of blood T cells in healthy people across ages (dated by TCRdb to about 2015). Concerning the study at large: Template switching captured roughly one uniquely barcoded TCR beta cDNA molecule per two T cells in model experiments. Using deep sequencing normalized with unique cDNA molecular identifiers, the study measured how TCR beta repertoire diversity changes with age. Donors were grouped into four age groups: young (average roughly 17 years), middle-aged (approximately 41), aged (around 56) and long-lived (around 82). Two additional independent replicas of 1 million unique cDNA reads from the same blood draw were analyzed for two donors (one aged 18 to 29 and one aged 80 or older). Broader findings and caveats from the paper: A strong correlation was found between observed TCR beta diversity and the percentage of naive T cells measured by flow cytometry. Donor CMV infection status was unknown, potentially confounding age-related changes in expanded clonotypes. The long-lived group showed more naive CD4+ T cells, fewer expanded clones and increased TCR diversity than the aged group, suggesting age selection. Bulk unsorted PBMC profiling prevented conclusive comparison of naive and antigen-experienced compartments. As age increased, observed TCR beta diversity per million T cells dropped in a roughly linear way, and a significant reduction was already evident by age around 41. Estimates of total diversity based on one million sequenced T cells were considered lower bounds and underestimates.

The donors were some 39 Caucasian individuals from Russia, aged about 6 to 95 years, who were systemically healthy. Roughly 11 milliliters of peripheral blood were drawn from each donor into EDTA-treated Vacutainer tubes. PBMCs were isolated by Ficoll-Paque density-gradient centrifugation, with at least 6.5 million obtained per sample. Trizol reagent was used to extract total RNA from the PBMCs, yielding at least 5 micrograms per sample. The percentages of naive CD45RAhigh/CD27high T cells were determined by flow cytometry on a PBMC aliquot from every donor. The library came from 5' RACE. The instrument was an Illumina HiSeq 2500. A second PCR of roughly 6 to 11 cycles was run with a J-beta primer mix and a sample-barcoded 5' primer. Each TCR beta cDNA molecule received a unique molecular identifier from a template-switch 5' adaptor carrying 12 random nucleotides. At least 3 million CDR3-containing paired-end reads were obtained from each sample. All of the RNA was converted into first-strand cDNA using the Mint cDNA synthesis kit, with a TRBC-specific oligonucleotide serving as the primer. All cDNA was treated with uracil-DNA glycosylase and then went through a first 18-cycle PCR with the universal primers M1SS and BC2_uni_R. As for the original processing: Normalization of each sample was performed by random selection of 1 million high-quality reads, each carrying a distinct molecular identifier. Instead of being binned into consensus sequences, reads with shared molecular identifiers were discarded. MiTCR, set to a Q25 quality threshold and the strictest error-elimination algorithm, was used for CDR3 identification, clonotype clustering and error correction. A nonparametric unseen species model with Euler transformation was used to estimate a lower bound on total TCR beta diversity. In TCRdb, the public reads were trimmed at Q25 with fastp and aligned with MiXCR, with productive beta chains retained. Rows are combined by CDR3 protein, so each entry shows the most common genes and DNA. The V and J calls, along with clone size, are taken from TCRdb and not from the paper's own processing. The sample records over 700,000 distinct CDR3 sequences, 20% to 30% of which are singletons. Jointly, the top ten make up under 10% of the sample.

The data were also submitted as part of a second study, on T cells of mothers and their children. The second study also describes: Donors were nine systemically healthy Caucasian individuals: three mothers and their six children. cDNA synthesis consumed the entire amount of extracted RNA, loaded at 1.5 ug RNA in each 15 ul reaction. Sample barcodes and 2-4 random nucleotides were added via the M1S primer in the second PCR. More than 9 million TCR beta CDR3 reads were obtained from each mother, and about 3 million reads were obtained from each child. Thymic selection similarly shapes TCR recombination output in related and unrelated pairs, with minor effect from inherited differences. Related mother-child pairs always showed normalized repertoire overlap that was slightly higher than in unrelated mother-child pairs, though the difference was never significant. No persistent microchimeric T cell clones were detected, at a sensitivity of approximately 100 clones per million clonotypes. In the study, deep NGS was used to compare the TCR beta repertoires of mothers and children, and features distinguishing related mother-child pairs from unrelated individuals were sought. On average, the children were about 10 +/- 4 years old, while the mothers were about 40 +/- 4 years old. After adapter ligation with NEBNext reagents, the libraries were sequenced on Illumina HiSeq 2000 with 100+100 nt paired-end reads. Mother and child libraries were prepared a month apart and sequenced in separate runs to prevent cross-contamination. For each donor, between about 500,000 and 2,200,000 distinct TCR beta clonotypes were identified. Naive TCR beta clonotypes were estimated from low-frequency clonotypes matched to each donor's FACS-determined naive share, without sorting.

Sequencing was performed on blood. This receptor was obtained from a boy aged 5 to 17 in good health. This sequence uses TRBV7-9 and TRBJ1-2; TRBD1 could be the D gene, as 6 bases match. At the DNA level, the sequence is TGTGCCAGCAGCGCCCGGACAGATGGCTACACCTTC. Its translation reads: CASSARTDGYTF.